This T cell receptor (beta chain) was sequenced during a study of blood T cell repertoires in COVID-19. For the study at large: Samples taken during acute and convalescent COVID-19 were collected in the United States, Italy and Spain.

The participants were between roughly 18 and 100 years old and came from roughly 24 US areas. Cohorts were assigned according to the clinical history that participants reported. Per the authors' pipeline: Amplifying reference gene primers gave estimates of nucleated cell counts. Some clones are missing from TCRdb's copy, which holds only in-frame ones; the method was immunoSEQ multiplex PCR. The D gene and trimming were derived from the DNA, and the V and J assignments and clone size from that table. The sample lists about 320,000 clones, under 95% occurring once. From germline, CDR1 is KGHSH and CDR2 LQKENI. Trimming removed 4 bases from V and 4 bases from J; junction bases left unmatched: 4. The CDR3 is made up of 14 amino acids.

Sample: PBMCs or T cells enriched from blood (not recorded which). The chain links TRBV18 to TRBJ2-5; 9 nucleotides align to TRBD2. The receptor comes from a man aged 60 to 75 who had recovered from COVID-19. CDR3 loop: CASSHSGSGETQYF. The CDR3 nucleotides are TGTGCCAGCTCACATAGCGGGAGCGGAGAGACCCAGTACTTC.